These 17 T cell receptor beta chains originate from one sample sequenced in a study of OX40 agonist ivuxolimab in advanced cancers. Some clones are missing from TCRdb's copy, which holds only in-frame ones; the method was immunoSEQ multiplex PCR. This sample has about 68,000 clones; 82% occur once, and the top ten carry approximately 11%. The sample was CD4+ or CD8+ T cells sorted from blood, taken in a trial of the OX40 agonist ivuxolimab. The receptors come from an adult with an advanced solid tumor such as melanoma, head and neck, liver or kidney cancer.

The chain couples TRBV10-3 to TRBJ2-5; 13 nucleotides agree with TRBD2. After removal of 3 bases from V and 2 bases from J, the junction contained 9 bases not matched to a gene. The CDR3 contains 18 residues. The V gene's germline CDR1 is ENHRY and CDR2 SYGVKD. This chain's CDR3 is CAISDGLAGAASQETQYF. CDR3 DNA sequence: TGTGCCATCAGTGATGGACTAGCGGGGGCCGCGTCACAAGAGACCCAGTACTTC.

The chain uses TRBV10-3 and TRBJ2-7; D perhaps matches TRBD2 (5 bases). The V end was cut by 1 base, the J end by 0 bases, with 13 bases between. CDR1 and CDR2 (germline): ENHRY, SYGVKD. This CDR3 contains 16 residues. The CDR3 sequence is CAISEFGGPSSYEQYF. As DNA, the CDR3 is TGTGCCATCAGTGAGTTTGGCGGGCCTAGCTCCTACGAGCAGTACTTC.

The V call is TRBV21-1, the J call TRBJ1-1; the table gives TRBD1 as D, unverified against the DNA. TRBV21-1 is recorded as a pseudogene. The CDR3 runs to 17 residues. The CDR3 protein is CASSRGTQGRRITEAFF. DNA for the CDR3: TGTGCCAGCAGCAGGGGTACACAGGGTAGAAGGATTACTGAAGCTTTCTTT.

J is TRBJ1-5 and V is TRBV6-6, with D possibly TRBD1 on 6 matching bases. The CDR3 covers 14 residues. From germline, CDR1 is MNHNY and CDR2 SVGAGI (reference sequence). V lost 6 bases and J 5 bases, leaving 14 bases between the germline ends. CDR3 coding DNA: TGTGCCAGCAGCCACACAGGGCAGTATCAGCCCCAGCATTTT. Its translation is CASSHTGQYQPQHF.

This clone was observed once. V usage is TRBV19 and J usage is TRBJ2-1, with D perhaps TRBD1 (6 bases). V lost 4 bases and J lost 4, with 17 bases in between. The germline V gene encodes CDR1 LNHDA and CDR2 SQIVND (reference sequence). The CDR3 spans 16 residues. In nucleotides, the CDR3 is TGTGCCAGTAGTACCGTGGGGGCCCCGGGGTACAATGAGCAGTTCTTC. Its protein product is CASSTVGAPGYNEQFF.

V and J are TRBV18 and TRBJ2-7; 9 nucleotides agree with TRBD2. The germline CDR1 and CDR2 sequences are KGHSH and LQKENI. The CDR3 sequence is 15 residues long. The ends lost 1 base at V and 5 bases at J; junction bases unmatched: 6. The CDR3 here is CASSPLAGEGNEQYF. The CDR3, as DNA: TGTGCCAGCTCACCACTAGCGGGAGAGGGCAACGAGCAGTACTTC.

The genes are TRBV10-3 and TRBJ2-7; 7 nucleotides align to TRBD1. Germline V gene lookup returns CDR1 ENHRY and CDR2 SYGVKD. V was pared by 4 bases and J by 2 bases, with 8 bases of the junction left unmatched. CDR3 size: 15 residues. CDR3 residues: CAISGQGLKTYEQYF. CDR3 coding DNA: TGTGCCATCAGTGGACAGGGTCTCAAGACCTACGAGCAGTACTTC.

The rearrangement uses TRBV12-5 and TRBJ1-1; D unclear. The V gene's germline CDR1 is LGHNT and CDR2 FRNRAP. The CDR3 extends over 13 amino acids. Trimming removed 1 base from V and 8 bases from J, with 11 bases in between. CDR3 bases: TGTGCTAGTGGTTTGGACTGGGGAGTAGAAGCTTTCTTT. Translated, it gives CASGLDWGVEAFF.

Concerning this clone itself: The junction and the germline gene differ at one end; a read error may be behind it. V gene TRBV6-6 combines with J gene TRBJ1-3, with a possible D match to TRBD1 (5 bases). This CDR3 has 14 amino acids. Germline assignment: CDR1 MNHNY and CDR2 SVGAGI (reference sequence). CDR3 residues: CASSPLGGGSTIYF. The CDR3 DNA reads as TGTGCCAGCAGTCCGCTCGGGGGGGGAAGCACCATATATTTT.

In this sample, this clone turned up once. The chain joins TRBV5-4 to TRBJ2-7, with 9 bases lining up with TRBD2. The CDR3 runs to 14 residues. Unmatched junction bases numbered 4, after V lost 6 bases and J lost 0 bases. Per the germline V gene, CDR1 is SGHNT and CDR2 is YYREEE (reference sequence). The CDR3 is CASKTAGGSYEQYF. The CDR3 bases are TGTGCCAGCAAAACAGCGGGAGGCTCCTACGAGCAGTACTTC.

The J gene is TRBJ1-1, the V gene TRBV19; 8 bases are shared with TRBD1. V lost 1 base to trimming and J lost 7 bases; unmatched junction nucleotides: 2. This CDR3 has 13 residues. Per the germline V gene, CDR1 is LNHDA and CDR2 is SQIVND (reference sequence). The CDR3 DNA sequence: TGTGCCAGTAGTATAGTAGGACAGGGTGAAGCTTTCTTT. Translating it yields CASSIVGQGEAFF. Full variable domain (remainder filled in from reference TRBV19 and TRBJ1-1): DGGITQSPKYLFRKEGQNVTLSCEQNLNHDAMYWYRQDPGQGLRLIYYSQIVNDFQKGDIAEGYSVSREKKESFPLTVTSAQKNPTAFYLCASSIVGQGEAFFGQGTRLTVV.

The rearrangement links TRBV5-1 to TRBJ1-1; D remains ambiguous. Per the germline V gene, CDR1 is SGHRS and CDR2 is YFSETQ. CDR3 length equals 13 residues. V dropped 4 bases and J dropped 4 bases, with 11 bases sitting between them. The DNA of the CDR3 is TGCGCCAGCAGCACTAGGGCGCCCACTGAAGCTTTCTTT. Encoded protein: CASSTRAPTEAFF.

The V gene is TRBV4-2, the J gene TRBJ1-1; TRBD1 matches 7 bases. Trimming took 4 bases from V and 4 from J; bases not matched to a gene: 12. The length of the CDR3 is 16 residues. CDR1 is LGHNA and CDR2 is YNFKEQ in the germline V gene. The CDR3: CASSPTGRLVSTEAFF. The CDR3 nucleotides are TGTGCCAGCAGCCCGACAGGGAGACTAGTGAGCACTGAAGCTTTCTTT.

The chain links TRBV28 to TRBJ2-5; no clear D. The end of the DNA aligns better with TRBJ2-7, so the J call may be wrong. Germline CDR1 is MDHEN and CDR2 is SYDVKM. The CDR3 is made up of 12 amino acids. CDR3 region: CASSLQTYEQYF. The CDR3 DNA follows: TGTGCCAGCAGCTTACAGACCTACGAGCAGTACTTC.

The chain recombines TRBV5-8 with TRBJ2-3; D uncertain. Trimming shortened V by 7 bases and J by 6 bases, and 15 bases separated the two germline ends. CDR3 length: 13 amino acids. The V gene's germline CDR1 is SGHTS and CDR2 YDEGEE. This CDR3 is CASAKDEYDTQYF. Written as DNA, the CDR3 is TGTGCCAGCGCCAAGGATGAGTATGATACGCAGTATTTT.

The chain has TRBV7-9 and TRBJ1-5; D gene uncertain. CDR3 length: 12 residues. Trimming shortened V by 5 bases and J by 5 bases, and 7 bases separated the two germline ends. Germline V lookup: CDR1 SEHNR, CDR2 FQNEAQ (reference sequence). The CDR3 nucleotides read TGTGCCAGCAGCCGGGATGATCAGCCCCAGCATTTT. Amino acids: CASSRDDQPQHF.

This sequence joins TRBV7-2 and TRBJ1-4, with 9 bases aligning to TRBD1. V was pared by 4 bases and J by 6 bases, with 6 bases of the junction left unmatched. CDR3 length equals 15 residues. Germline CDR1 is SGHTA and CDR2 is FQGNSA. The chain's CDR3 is CASSSVGQGYEKLFF. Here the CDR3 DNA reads TGTGCCAGCAGCTCGGTGGGACAGGGTTATGAAAAACTGTTTTTT. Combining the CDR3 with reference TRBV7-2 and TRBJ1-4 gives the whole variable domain GAGVSQSPSNKVTEKGKDVELRCDPISGHTALYWYRQSLGQGLEFLIYFQGNSAPDKSGLPSDRFSAERTGGSVSTLTIQRTQQEDSAVYLCASSSVGQGYEKLFFGSGTQLSVL.